The T cell receptor (beta chain) described here comes from a study of radiation and T cells in renal cell carcinoma. This clone appeared a few times. Its matching antigen is unknown. Germline V gene data show CDR1 as SGHVS and CDR2 as FNYEAQ. The CDR3 spans 14 residues. Trimming took off 1 base at V and 7 bases at J, with 10 bases between the two ends. Using immunoSEQ multiplex PCR, the repertoire was profiled, and TCRdb retains in-frame clones only, with some absent. The table includes some 140,000 clones, roughly 88% detected once. General study results and limits: In blood, top tumor clones expanded by 2 weeks, shrinking by 4.

Described time point: baseline pretreatment blood. The treatment denotes: 15 Gy SBRT to primary tumor, nephrectomy 4 weeks later. V usage is TRBV7-6 and J usage is TRBJ1-4; TRBD1 might be the D (5 bases). This sample comprised blood, obtained from a patient whose treatment included radiotherapy and nephrectomy. The TCR originated in a woman aged 45 to 65 with renal cell carcinoma. CDR3 DNA: TGTGCCAGCAGCTTAGAGCAGGGTCCTGAAAAACTGTTTTTT. Protein: CASSLEQGPEKLFF.